These 12 T cell receptor beta chains came from one sample sequenced in a study of identical twins. TCRdb used MiXCR to reprocess the 5' RACE reads, holding one entry per CDR3 protein. The sample comprises 400,000 or so distinct CDR3 sequences, roughly 10% of which are singletons, and more than 8% rests with the top ten. The sample consisted of naive T cells sorted from blood. These receptors all stem from a woman between 50 and 59 years old in good health.

This clonotype was seen only a few times. The rearrangement links TRBV5-5 to TRBJ1-5; D ambiguous. From germline, CDR1 is SGHKS and CDR2 YYEKEE (reference sequence). The CDR3 is 14 amino acids. Trimming shortened V by 4 bases and J by 7 bases, and 15 bases separated the two germline ends. In nucleotides, the CDR3 is TGTGCCAGCAGCCCATTTGGAGGAATACAGCCCCAGCATTTT. Residues: CASSPFGGIQPQHF.

The chain is built from TRBV4-1 and TRBJ2-3, with a tentative D call TRBD2 (6 bases). CDR3 size: 16 residues. V lost 1 base to trimming and J lost 4 bases, with 15 bases between them. Germline V lookup: CDR1 MGHRA, CDR2 YSYEKL. The CDR3 protein is CASSQGYPAGSDTQYF. The CDR3, as DNA: TGCGCCAGCAGCCAAGGATATCCGGCGGGATCAGATACGCAGTATTTT.

This clonotype was counted a few times. This sequence joins TRBV25-1 and TRBJ1-1; 9 positions agree with TRBD1. The CDR3 consists of 13 residues. After removal of 9 bases from V and 5 bases from J, the junction contained 7 bases not matched to a gene. CDR1 and CDR2 (germline): MGHDK, SYGVNS. This CDR3 is CASKTGGGTEAFF. DNA for the CDR3: TGTGCCAGTAAGACAGGGGGAGGAACTGAAGCTTTCTTT.

In its sample, this clonotype was seen many times. The rearrangement joins TRBV27 to TRBJ1-5; D ambiguous. Germline assignment: CDR1 MNHEY and CDR2 SMNVEV (reference sequence). V shed 0 bases and J shed 0 bases, with 9 bases lying between them. This CDR3 region has 16 residues. CDR3 residues: CASSLSAGYSNQPQHF. The CDR3 nucleotides are TGTGCCAGCAGTTTATCAGCAGGATATAGCAATCAGCCCCAGCATTTT.

This clonotype was found many times. The chain couples TRBV4-1 to TRBJ2-5; D not resolved. V gave up 1 base and J gave up 5 bases, with 8 bases separating them. From germline, CDR1 is MGHRA and CDR2 YSYEKL. The CDR3 contains 13 residues. In DNA, the CDR3 is TGCGCCAGCAGCCAAGTGGGGTTGGAGACCCAGTACTTC. Translating it yields CASSQVGLETQYF.

This chain links TRBV12-3 or TRBV12-4 with TRBJ2-7; D is undetermined. Trimming took off 6 bases at V and 4 bases at J, with 13 bases between the two ends. This CDR3 is built from 13 residues. As DNA, the CDR3 is TGTGCCAGCAGCTTCTCCTTTTTTTACGAGCAGTACTTC. Residues: CASSFSFFYEQYF.

This clonotype was counted only a few times. The chain employs TRBV20-1 and TRBJ1-6; the D gene is possibly TRBD1 (5 bases). V was pared by 3 bases and J by 9 bases, with 12 bases between. Germline V CDR1 and CDR2: DFQATT, SNEGSKA (reference sequence). The CDR3 has 13 amino acids. CDR3 sequence (DNA): TGCAGTGCTAGTCAGGGAGATGGTTCACCCCTCCACTTT. This codes for CSASQGDGSPLHF.

The rearrangement links TRBV5-1 to TRBJ2-4, with no clear D. The V gene's germline CDR1 is SGHRS and CDR2 YFSETQ. V was pared by 1 base and J by 1 base, with 3 bases between. The CDR3 loop spans 13 amino acids. The CDR3 reads CASSLSAKNIQYF. The DNA for the CDR3 is TGCGCCAGCAGCTTGAGCGCCAAAAACATTCAGTACTTC.

This clonotype was recorded a few times. The chain joins TRBV5-6 to TRBJ2-2, with 13 bases that match TRBD2. This CDR3 spans 16 amino acids. Germline loops: CDR1 SGHDT, CDR2 YYEEEE. V dropped 3 bases and J dropped 5; count of bases not matched to a gene: 4. The CDR3 DNA reads as TGTGCCAGCAGCTGGGGACTAGCGGGAATGACCGGGGAGCTGTTTTTT. Protein: CASSWGLAGMTGELFF.

The rearrangement uses TRBV30 and TRBJ1-1; D perhaps matches TRBD1 (5 bases). CDR3 length equals 14 residues. The germline gives CDR1 GTSNPN, CDR2 SVGIG (reference sequence). V was shortened by 1 base and J by 0 bases, with 9 bases between the two germline ends. In DNA form, the CDR3 reads TGTGCCTGGAGTGGTCGGGGGATGAACACTGAAGCTTTCTTT. This sequence encodes CAWSGRGMNTEAFF.

The gene calls are TRBV6-5 and TRBJ1-2; 9 bases match TRBD1. The germline V gene encodes CDR1 MNHEY and CDR2 SVGAGI. CDR3 length: 14 amino acids. Trimming cost V 6 bases and J 6 bases; bases outside gene matches: 8. CDR3 sequence reads: CASRLTGGYHGYTF. In DNA, the CDR3 is TGTGCCAGCAGGCTCACAGGGGGCTATCATGGCTACACCTTC.

Only a few counts were recorded for this clonotype. CDR3 protein: CASRPPGKNIQYF. As DNA, the CDR3 is TGTGCCAGCAGACCTCCCGGGAAAAACATTCAGTACTTC. The chain employs TRBV3-1 and TRBJ2-4; no definite D call. The germline V gene encodes CDR1 LGHDT and CDR2 YNNKEL (reference sequence). V was pared by 6 bases and J by 4 bases, with 10 bases between. This CDR3 contains 13 residues.